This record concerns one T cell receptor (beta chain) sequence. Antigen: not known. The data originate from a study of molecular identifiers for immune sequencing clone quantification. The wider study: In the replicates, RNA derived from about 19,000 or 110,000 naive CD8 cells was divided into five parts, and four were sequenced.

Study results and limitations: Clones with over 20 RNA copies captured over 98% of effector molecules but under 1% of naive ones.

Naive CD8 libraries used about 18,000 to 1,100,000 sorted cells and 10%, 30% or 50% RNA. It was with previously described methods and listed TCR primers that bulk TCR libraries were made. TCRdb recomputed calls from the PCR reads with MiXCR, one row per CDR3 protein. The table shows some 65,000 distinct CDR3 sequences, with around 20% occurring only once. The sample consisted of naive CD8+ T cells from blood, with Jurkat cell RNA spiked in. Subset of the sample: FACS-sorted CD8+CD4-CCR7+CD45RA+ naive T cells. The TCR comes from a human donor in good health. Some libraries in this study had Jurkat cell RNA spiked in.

The CDR3 DNA follows: TGTGCCAGCAGCTTAGTAGACAATGAGCAGTTCTTC. This gives the protein CASSLVDNEQFF. The chain links TRBV7-6 to TRBJ2-1; D gene uncertain. V gave up 1 base and J gave up 5 bases, with 3 bases separating them. From germline, CDR1 is SGHVS and CDR2 FNYEAQ. CDR3 length: 12 amino acids.